This paragraph covers one T cell receptor (beta chain) sequence. The authors' processing: Quantification of nucleated cells was approximated via reference gene primer amplification. Clones were read by immunoSEQ multiplex PCR, and TCRdb kept only the in-frame ones, dropping some. That table gives V, J and clone size, and the DNA gave D and trimming. The sample lists about 95,000 clones; about 90% were seen once. This specimen belongs to a study of blood T cell repertoires in COVID-19. Study details: Acute-phase and convalescent COVID-19 samples originated in the United States, Italy and Spain. The cDNA or gDNA used as material had been derived from T cells, B-cell-depleted T cells, or PBMCs.

The CDR3 length is 13 residues. CDR1 and CDR2 (germline): SGHTA, FQGNSA. The germline V and J ends were trimmed by 5 bases and 4 bases, with 11 bases remaining between them. The sequenced sample consisted of peripheral blood. The receptor was isolated from a human donor in a cohort sampled during active COVID-19. This chain joins TRBV7-2 and TRBJ2-5; maybe TRBD1 (5 bases). The CDR3 DNA reads TGTGCCAGCAGCCGTGACCAGGGAGAGACCCAGTACTTC. Protein: CASSRDQGETQYF. Looking up the rest from reference TRBV7-2 and TRBJ2-5 gives the full variable domain: GAGVSQSPSNKVTEKGKDVELRCDPISGHTALYWYRQSLGQGLEFLIYFQGNSAPDKSGLPSDRFSAERTGGSVSTLTIQRTQQEDSAVYLCASSRDQGETQYFGPGTRLLVL.